This T cell receptor beta chain was observed in a study of siplizumab effects on memory and regulatory T cells. V gave up 0 bases and J gave up 1 base, with 6 bases separating them. The V gene's germline CDR1 is MGHRA and CDR2 YSYEKL. The CDR3 covers 14 residues. Study conclusions and caveats: Assignment of a naive or memory phenotype failed for roughly 75-97% of the proliferating CD4+ or CD8+ clones. No more than a minor fraction of alloreactive clones could be traced back to unstimulated subsets. Unstimulated naive T cells seemed to show more diversity than memory cells did, and they also seemed to be among the major contributors to the alloresponse.

Profiled with immunoSEQ multiplex PCR; TCRdb holds only in-frame clones, not every one. This table holds some 97,000 clones, 85% to 95% found once. Comment on this clone: What it binds is unknown.

The V call is TRBV4-1, the J call TRBJ1-1, with D unresolved. The receptor was derived from a human donor in good health. Sequences were obtained from non-Treg CD4+ T cells sorted from blood. The CDR3 spells CASSQEPGNTEAFF. DNA for the CDR3: TGCGCCAGCAGCCAAGAGCCGGGGAACACTGAAGCTTTCTTT.